This passage covers 8 T cell receptor beta chains from one sample sequenced in a study of blood T cell repertoires in COVID-19. Some clones are missing from TCRdb's copy, which holds only in-frame ones; the method was immunoSEQ multiplex PCR. The sample carries 45,000 to 55,000 clones, roughly three quarters recorded once. The sequencing sample was made of peripheral blood. The receptors here all came from a human donor with active or convalescent COVID-19. The donor label of this sample is uncertain.

The CDR3 nucleotides are TGTGCCAGCTCACCGGACGCTAGCGGCCAAGAGACCCAGTACTTC. Translation: CASSPDASGQETQYF. The chain joins TRBV18 to TRBJ2-5, with TRBD2 matching 7 bases. The CDR3 has 15 amino acids. Germline V gene sequence: CDR1 KGHSH, CDR2 LQKENI. The trim removed 3 bases at V and 1 base at J, leaving 5 bases unmatched.

V usage is TRBV5-6 and J usage is TRBJ1-6; TRBD1 aligns across 9 bases. The CDR3 is 14 amino acids. Germline V gene lookup returns CDR1 SGHDT and CDR2 YYEEEE. J lost 7 bases, V lost 3 bases, and 2 bases had no gene match. As DNA, the CDR3 is TGTGCCAGCAGCTACGGACAGGGGAATTCACCCCTCCACTTT. As protein: CASSYGQGNSPLHF.

V and J are TRBV30 and TRBJ2-1; 13 bases agree with TRBD2. This CDR3 spans 15 amino acids. CDR1 is GTSNPN, CDR2 SVGIG, per germline (reference sequence). V lost 4 bases, J lost 9 bases, and 9 bases stayed unmatched. CDR3 sequence: CAWNRKGLAGVEQFF. CDR3 nucleotide sequence: TGTGCCTGGAACCGCAAAGGACTAGCGGGAGTTGAGCAGTTCTTC.

The chain combines TRBV7-9 with TRBJ1-1; D gene ambiguous. Germline-derived CDR1 and CDR2 are SEHNR and FQNEAQ (reference sequence). The CDR3 is made up of 13 amino acids. Trimming pared 5 bases from V and 4 bases from J, leaving 11 bases between. The CDR3 nucleotides read TGTGCCAGCAGCCCTCCGGGAGGCACTGAAGCTTTCTTT. Translation: CASSPPGGTEAFF.

The gene calls are TRBV6-2 or TRBV6-3 and TRBJ1-1; TRBD1 is a possible D gene (5 bases). Trimming stripped 3 bases from V and 5 bases from J, with 10 bases between. This CDR3 has 13 residues. Germline CDR1 is MNHEY and CDR2 is SVGEGT. DNA of the CDR3: TGTGCCAGCAGTTATCGGGGGGAGACTGAAGCTTTCTTT. The encoded protein is CASSYRGETEAFF.

V and J are TRBV30 and TRBJ2-1, with 14 bases aligning to TRBD2. J gave up 12 bases and V 7 bases, and 8 bases lay outside the gene matches. The length of the CDR3 is 13 residues. The germline CDR1 and CDR2 sequences are GTSNPN and SVGIG (reference sequence). The CDR3 spells CASTSGRAGGQFF. Here the CDR3 DNA reads TGTGCCTCGACTAGCGGGAGGGCCGGGGGGCAGTTCTTC.

The V call is TRBV21-1, the J call TRBJ2-3; no DNA check was done on the table's D call, TRBD2. TRBV21-1 is an annotated pseudogene. The CDR3 sequence is 18 residues long. The CDR3 sequence: CASSKDAQREDRTDTQYF. The CDR3 nucleotides read TGTGCCAGCAGCAAGGACGCCCAGCGGGAGGACCGCACAGATACGCAGTATTTT.

The V gene is TRBV5-1, the J gene TRBJ2-7, with TRBD1 matching 10 bases. This CDR3 comprises 17 residues. The V segment lost 0 bases and the J segment 3 bases; nucleotides outside the gene matches: 9. Per germline, CDR1 SGHRS and CDR2 YFSETQ. In nucleotides, the CDR3 is TGCGCCAGCAGCTTGGCCCTCAATTGGGACAGGGGCTACGAGCAGTACTTC. Protein: CASSLALNWDRGYEQYF.